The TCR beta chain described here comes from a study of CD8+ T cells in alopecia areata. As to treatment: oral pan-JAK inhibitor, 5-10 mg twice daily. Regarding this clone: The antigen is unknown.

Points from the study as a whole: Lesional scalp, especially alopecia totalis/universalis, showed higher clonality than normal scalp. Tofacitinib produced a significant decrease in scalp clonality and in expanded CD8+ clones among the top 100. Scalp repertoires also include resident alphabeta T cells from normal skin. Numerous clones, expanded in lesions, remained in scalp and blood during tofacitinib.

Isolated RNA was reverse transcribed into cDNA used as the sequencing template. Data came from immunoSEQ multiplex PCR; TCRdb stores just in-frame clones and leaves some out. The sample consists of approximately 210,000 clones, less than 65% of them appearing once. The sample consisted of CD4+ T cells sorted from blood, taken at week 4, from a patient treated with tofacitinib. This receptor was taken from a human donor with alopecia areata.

The CDR3 reads CASSLDNYLNTEAFF. The DNA of the CDR3 is TGCGCCAGCAGCTTGGATAACTATTTGAACACTGAAGCTTTCTTT. The chain recombines TRBV5-1 with TRBJ1-1, with D unresolved. V was pared by 0 bases and J by 0 bases, with 9 bases between. CDR3 size: 15 residues. Per germline, CDR1 SGHRS and CDR2 YFSETQ.